This TCR beta chain comes out of a study of T cell repertoires in cytomegalovirus infection. The table lists this clonotype with a few counts. The target antigen is unknown. CDR3 length: 15 residues. The V end lost 1 base, the J end lost 4 bases, and 14 bases lay between the germline ends. CDR1 and CDR2 (germline): SGHRS, YFSETQ. MiXCR, applied by TCRdb to the reads, yields one record per CDR3 protein. The table records hundreds of thousands of distinct CDR3 sequences, around 32% of them present only once. The TCR comes from a human donor in good health (CMV status not recorded). Some clones in this sample may be carry-over from other donors' samples. The source was cultured PBMCs, collected from culture after CMV antigen stimulation. The rearrangement joins TRBV5-1 to TRBJ2-5, with D perhaps matching TRBD1 (6 bases). This chain's CDR3 is CASSLSQGFRETQYF. The CDR3 DNA reads TGCGCCAGCAGCTTGAGTCAGGGGTTTCGAGAGACCCAGTACTTC.